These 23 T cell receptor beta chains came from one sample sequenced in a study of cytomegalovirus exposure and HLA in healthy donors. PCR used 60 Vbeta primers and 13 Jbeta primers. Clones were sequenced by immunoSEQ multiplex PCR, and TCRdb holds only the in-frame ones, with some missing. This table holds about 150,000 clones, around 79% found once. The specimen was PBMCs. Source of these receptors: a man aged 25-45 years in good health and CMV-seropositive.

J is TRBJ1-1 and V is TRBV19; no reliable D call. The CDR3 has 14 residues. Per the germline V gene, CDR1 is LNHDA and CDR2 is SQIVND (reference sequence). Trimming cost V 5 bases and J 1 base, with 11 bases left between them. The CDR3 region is CASSPWAQNTEAFF. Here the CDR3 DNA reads TGTGCCAGTAGTCCGTGGGCCCAGAACACTGAAGCTTTCTTT.

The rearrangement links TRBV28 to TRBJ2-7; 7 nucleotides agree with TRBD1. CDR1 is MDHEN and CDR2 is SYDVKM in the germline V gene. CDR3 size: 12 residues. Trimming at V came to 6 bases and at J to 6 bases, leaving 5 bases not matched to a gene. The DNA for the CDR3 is TGTGCCAGCAGAGGACAGGCCTCCGAGCAGTACTTC. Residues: CASRGQASEQYF. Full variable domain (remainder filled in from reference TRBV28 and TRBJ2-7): DVKVTQSSRYLVKRTGEKVFLECVQDMDHENMFWYRQDPGLGLRLIYFSYDVKMKEKGDIPEGYSVSREKKERFSLILESASTNQTSMYLCASRGQASEQYFGPGTRLTVT.

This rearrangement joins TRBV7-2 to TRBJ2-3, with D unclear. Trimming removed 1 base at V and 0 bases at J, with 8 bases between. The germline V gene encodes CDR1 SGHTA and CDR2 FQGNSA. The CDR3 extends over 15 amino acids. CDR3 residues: CASSLDRGSTDTQYF. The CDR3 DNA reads TGTGCCAGCAGCTTAGACCGAGGTAGCACAGATACGCAGTATTTT.

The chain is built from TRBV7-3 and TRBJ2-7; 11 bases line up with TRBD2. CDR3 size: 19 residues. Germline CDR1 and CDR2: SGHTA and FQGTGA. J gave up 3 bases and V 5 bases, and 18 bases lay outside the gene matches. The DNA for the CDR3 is TGTGCCAGCAGCACTGGGGGACTAGCGGAAGCCCAGGGAGGCTACGAGCAGTACTTC. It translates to CASSTGGLAEAQGGYEQYF.

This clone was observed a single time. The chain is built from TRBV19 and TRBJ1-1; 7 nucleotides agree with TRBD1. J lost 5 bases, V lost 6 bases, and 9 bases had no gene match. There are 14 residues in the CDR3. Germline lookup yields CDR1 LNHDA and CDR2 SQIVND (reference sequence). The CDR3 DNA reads TGTGCCAGTAGCGAAAACAGGGGTGATACTGAAGCTTTCTTT. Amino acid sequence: CASSENRGDTEAFF. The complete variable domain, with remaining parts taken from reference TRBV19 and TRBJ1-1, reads DGGITQSPKYLFRKEGQNVTLSCEQNLNHDAMYWYRQDPGQGLRLIYYSQIVNDFQKGDIAEGYSVSREKKESFPLTVTSAQKNPTAFYLCASSENRGDTEAFFGQGTRLTVV.

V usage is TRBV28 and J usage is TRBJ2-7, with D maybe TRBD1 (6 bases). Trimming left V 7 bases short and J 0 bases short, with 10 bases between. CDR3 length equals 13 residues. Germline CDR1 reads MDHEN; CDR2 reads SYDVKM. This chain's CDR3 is CASTTGSSYEQYF. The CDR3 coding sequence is TGTGCCAGCACTACAGGGTCCTCCTACGAGCAGTACTTC.

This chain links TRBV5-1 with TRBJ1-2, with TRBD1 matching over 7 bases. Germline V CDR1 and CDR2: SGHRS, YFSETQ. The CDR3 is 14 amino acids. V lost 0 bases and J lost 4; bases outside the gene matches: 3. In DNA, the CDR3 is TGCGCCAGCAGCTTGGGACAGGGTCTCTATGGCTACACCTTC. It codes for CASSLGQGLYGYTF.

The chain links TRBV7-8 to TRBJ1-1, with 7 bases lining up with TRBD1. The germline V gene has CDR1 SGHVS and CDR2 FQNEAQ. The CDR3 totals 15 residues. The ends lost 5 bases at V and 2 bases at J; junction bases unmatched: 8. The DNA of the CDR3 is TGTGCCAGCAGCACCGCTCGACAGGGAAACACTGAAGCTTTCTTT. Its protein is CASSTARQGNTEAFF.

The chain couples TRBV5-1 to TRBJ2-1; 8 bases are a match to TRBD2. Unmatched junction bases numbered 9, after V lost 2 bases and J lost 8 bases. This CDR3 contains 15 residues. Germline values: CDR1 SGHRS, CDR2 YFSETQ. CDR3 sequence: CASSLDGRATDEQFF. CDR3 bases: TGCGCCAGCAGCTTAGACGGGAGGGCGACGGATGAGCAGTTCTTC.

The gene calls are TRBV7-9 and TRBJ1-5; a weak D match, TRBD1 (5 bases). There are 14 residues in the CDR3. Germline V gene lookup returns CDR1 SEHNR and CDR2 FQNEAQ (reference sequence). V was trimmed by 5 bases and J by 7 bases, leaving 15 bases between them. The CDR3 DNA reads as TGTGCCAGCAGCCAAGGGGAGGGTGGCCAGCCCCAGCATTTT. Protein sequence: CASSQGEGGQPQHF.

This CDR3 is CASSGTGGEQYF. CDR3 coding DNA: TGCGCCAGCAGTGGAACAGGGGGCGAGCAGTACTTC. The chain combines TRBV10-1 with TRBJ2-7, with TRBD1 matching 8 bases. CDR3 size: 12 residues. Trimming at V came to 4 bases and at J to 6 bases, leaving 2 bases not matched to a gene. The V gene's germline CDR1 is WNHNN and CDR2 SYGVQD (reference sequence).

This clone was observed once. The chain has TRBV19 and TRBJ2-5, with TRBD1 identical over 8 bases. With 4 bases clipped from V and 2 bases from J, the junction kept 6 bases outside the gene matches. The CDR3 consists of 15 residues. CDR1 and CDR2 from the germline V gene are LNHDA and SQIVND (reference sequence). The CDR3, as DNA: TGTGCCAGTAGTAAGACTGGACAGGGACAAGAGACCCAGTACTTC. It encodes CASSKTGQGQETQYF.

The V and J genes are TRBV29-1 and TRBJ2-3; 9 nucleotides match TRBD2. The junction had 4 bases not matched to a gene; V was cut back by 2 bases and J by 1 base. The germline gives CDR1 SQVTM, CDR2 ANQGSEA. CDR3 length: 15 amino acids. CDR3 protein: CSVESPSGGTDTQYF. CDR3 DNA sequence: TGCAGCGTTGAATCGCCTAGCGGGGGCACAGATACGCAGTATTTT.

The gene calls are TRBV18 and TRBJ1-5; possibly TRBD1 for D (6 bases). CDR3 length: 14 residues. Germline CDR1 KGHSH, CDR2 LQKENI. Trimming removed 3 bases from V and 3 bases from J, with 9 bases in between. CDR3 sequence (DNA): TGTGCCAGCTCACCTGGGGGCACCAATCAGCCCCAGCATTTT. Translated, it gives CASSPGGTNQPQHF.

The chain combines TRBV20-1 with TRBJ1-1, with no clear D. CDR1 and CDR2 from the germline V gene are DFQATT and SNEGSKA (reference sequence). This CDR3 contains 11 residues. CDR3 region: CSTNLNTEAFF. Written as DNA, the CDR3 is TGCAGCACTAATTTGAACACTGAAGCTTTCTTT.

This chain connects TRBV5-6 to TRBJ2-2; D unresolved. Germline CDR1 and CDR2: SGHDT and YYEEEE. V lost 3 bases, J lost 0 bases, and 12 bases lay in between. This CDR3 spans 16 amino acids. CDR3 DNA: TGTGCCAGCAGCTCCGCAGGAACCGCGAACACCGGGGAGCTGTTTTTT. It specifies CASSSAGTANTGELFF.

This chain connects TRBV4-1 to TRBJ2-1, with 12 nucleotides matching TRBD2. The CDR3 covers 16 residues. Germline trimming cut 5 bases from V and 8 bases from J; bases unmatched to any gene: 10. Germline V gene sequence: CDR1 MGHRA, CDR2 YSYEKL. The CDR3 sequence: CASSTSPSGRGHEQFF. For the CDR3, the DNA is TGCGCCAGCAGCACCTCCCCTAGCGGGAGGGGACATGAGCAGTTCTTC.

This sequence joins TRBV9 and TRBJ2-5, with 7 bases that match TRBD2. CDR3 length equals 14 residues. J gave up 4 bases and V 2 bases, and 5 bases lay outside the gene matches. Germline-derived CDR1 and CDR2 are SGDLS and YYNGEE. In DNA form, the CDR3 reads TGTGCCAGCAGCGTTCGAGCGGGGCGAGAGACCCAGTACTTC. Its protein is CASSVRAGRETQYF. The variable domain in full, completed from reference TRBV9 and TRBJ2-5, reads DSGVTQTPKHLITATGQRVTLRCSPRSGDLSVYWYQQSLDQGLQFLIQYYNGEERAKGNILERFSAQQFPDLHSELNLSSLELGDSALYFCASSVRAGRETQYFGPGTRLLVL.

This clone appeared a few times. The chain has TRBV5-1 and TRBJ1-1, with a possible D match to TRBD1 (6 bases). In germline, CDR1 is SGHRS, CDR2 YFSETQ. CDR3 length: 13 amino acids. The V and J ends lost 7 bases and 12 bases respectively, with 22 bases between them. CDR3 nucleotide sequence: TGCGCCAGCGGCTCTCCTGAACAGGGTATGACTTTCTTT. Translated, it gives CASGSPEQGMTFF.

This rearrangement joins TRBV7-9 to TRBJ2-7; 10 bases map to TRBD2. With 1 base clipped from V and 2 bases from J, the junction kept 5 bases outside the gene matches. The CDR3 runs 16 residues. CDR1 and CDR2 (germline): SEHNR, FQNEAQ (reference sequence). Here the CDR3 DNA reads TGTGCCAGCAGCTTAGTAAGCGGGAGGGCCACCTACGAGCAGTACTTC. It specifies CASSLVSGRATYEQYF.

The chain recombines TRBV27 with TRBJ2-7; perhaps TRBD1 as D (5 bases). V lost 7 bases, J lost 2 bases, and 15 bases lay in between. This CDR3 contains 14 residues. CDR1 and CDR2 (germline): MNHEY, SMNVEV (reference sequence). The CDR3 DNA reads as TGTGCCAGCACCAACGACAGCTTCACCTACGAGCAGTACTTC. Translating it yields CASTNDSFTYEQYF.

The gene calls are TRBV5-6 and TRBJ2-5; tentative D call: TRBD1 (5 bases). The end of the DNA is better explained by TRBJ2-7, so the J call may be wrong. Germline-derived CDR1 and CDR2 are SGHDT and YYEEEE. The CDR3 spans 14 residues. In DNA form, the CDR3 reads TGTGCCAGCAGCTTGGCTCGCAGGGTCTACGAGCAGTACTTC. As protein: CASSLARRVYEQYF.

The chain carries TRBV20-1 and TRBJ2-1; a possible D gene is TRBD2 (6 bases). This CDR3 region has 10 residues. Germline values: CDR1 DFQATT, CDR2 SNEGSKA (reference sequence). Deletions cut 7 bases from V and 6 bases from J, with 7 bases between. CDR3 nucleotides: TGCAGTGGCGGGATCAATGAGCAGTTCTTC. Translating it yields CSGGINEQFF.